This T cell receptor (beta chain) was captured in a study of early T cells in non-severe SARS-CoV-2 infection. V lost 1 base, J lost 7 bases, and 14 bases lay in between. The germline CDR1 and CDR2 sequences are SGHTA and FQGNSA. The CDR3 is 15 amino acids. MiXCR, applied by TCRdb to the 5' RACE reads, yields one record per CDR3 protein. The sample has around 22,000 distinct CDR3 sequences, 3.5% to 4.5% seen once. There are many counts of this clonotype. Material: whole blood. This rearrangement joins TRBV7-2 to TRBJ2-1; either TRBD1 or TRBD2 may fit D (6 bases each). This TCR was sampled from an adult who was a healthcare worker with PCR-confirmed SARS-CoV-2 infection or an uninfected control (not recorded which). CDR3 sequence (DNA): TGTGCCAGCAGCTTAGGAGGGGGACTGGGGAATGAGCAGTTCTTC. Encoded protein: CASSLGGGLGNEQFF.